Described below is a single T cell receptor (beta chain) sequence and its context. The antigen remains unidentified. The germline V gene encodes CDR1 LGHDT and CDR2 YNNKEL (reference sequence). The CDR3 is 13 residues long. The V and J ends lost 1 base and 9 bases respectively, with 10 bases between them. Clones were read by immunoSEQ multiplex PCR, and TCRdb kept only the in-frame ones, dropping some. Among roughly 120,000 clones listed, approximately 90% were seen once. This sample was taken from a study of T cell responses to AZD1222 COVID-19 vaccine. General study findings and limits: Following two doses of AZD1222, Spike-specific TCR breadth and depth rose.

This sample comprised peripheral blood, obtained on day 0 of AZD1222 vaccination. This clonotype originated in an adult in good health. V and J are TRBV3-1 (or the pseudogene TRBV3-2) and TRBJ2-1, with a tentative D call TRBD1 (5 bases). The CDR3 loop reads CASSQGQGGEQFF. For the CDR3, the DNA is TGTGCCAGCAGCCAAGGGCAGGGCGGTGAGCAGTTCTTC.